Following are 20 T cell receptor beta chains from one sample sequenced in a study of T cells after yellow fever vaccination. From the 5' RACE reads, TCRdb called clonotypes with MiXCR, one entry per CDR3 protein. The data hold 300,000 or so distinct CDR3 sequences, with about an eighth observed a single time. The sequencing used CD4+ T cells sorted from PBMCs, collected 45 days after the yellow fever booster vaccination. The origin of the receptors is a man aged 25 to 40 who received the YFV17D yellow fever vaccine.

This chain joins TRBV7-2 and TRBJ2-7; D not resolved. Germline V CDR1 and CDR2: SGHTA, FQGNSA. There are 13 residues in the CDR3. V lost 3 bases and J 0 bases, leaving 6 bases between the germline ends. The CDR3 nucleotides read TGTGCCAGCAGCTTCTGGATCTCCTACGAGCAGTACTTC. This codes for CASSFWISYEQYF. The full variable domain, its missing parts supplied by reference TRBV7-2 and TRBJ2-7, is GAGVSQSPSNKVTEKGKDVELRCDPISGHTALYWYRQSLGQGLEFLIYFQGNSAPDKSGLPSDRFSAERTGGSVSTLTIQRTQQEDSAVYLCASSFWISYEQYFGPGTRLTVT.

In this sample, this clonotype turned up many times. The chain has TRBV6-1 and TRBJ2-7, with 8 bases fitting TRBD1. CDR1 and CDR2 (germline): MNHNS, SASEGT. The CDR3 covers 14 residues. J was trimmed by 2 bases and V by 6 bases; bases with no gene match: 6. DNA for the CDR3: TGTGCCAGCAGCCGGACAGGGCAAGCCTACGAGCAGTACTTC. Residues: CASSRTGQAYEQYF.

J is TRBJ2-1 and V is TRBV5-5, with D uncertain. There are 15 residues in the CDR3. The germline V gene has CDR1 SGHKS and CDR2 YYEKEE (reference sequence). The V gene lost 1 base and the J gene lost 0 bases, with 8 bases spanning the gap. CDR3 loop: CASSLLQSSYNEQFF. The CDR3 coding sequence is TGTGCCAGCAGCTTGTTGCAGAGCTCCTACAATGAGCAGTTCTTC.

This clonotype came up a few times. The chain combines TRBV30 with TRBJ2-1; tentatively, D is TRBD2 (6 bases). Trimming stripped 3 bases from V and 7 bases from J, with 25 bases between. This CDR3 comprises 17 residues. Germline V lookup: CDR1 GTSNPN, CDR2 SVGIG (reference sequence). CDR3 DNA sequence: TGTGCCTGGAGCATTTCGGGATTCGGGAGTCGGCGAAATGAGCAGTTCTTC. Its protein is CAWSISGFGSRRNEQFF. The full variable domain, its missing parts supplied by reference TRBV30 and TRBJ2-1, is SQTIHQWPATLVQPVGSPLSLECTVEGTSNPNLYWYRQAAGRGLQLLFYSVGIGQISSEVPQNLSASRPQDRQFILSSKKLLLSDSGFYLCAWSISGFGSRRNEQFFGPGTRLTVL.

This clonotype was counted a few times. This chain links TRBV6-2 or TRBV6-3 with TRBJ2-7, with D perhaps matching TRBD2 (6 bases). Germline V lookup: CDR1 MNHEY, CDR2 SVGEGT. The CDR3 runs 16 residues. Trimming cost V 2 bases and J 4 bases, with 18 bases left between them. The CDR3: CASSYDGLHIDYEQYF. The CDR3 DNA follows: TGTGCCAGCAGTTACGATGGACTACATATTGATTACGAGCAGTACTTC.

The V and J genes are TRBV4-2 and TRBJ2-5; 7 bases map to TRBD2. Germline CDR1 reads LGHNA; CDR2 reads YNFKEQ. J was trimmed by 4 bases and V by 0 bases; bases with no gene match: 14. The CDR3 contains 18 residues. CDR3 region: CASSQDSAGARGGETQYF. CDR3 bases: TGTGCCAGCAGCCAAGATTCTGCCGGAGCCCGCGGGGGAGAGACCCAGTACTTC.

This clonotype was observed a few times. The chain employs TRBV20-1 and TRBJ1-2, with D unclear. With 4 bases removed from V and 3 bases from J, the gap between germline ends came to 9 bases. The CDR3 consists of 12 residues. Looked up from germline, CDR1 is DFQATT and CDR2 is SNEGSKA (reference sequence). DNA for the CDR3: TGCAGTGCTACCGGGCGTGACTATGGCTACACCTTC. Encoded protein: CSATGRDYGYTF.

The chain carries TRBV7-2 and TRBJ2-1; D gene uncertain. V was clipped by 5 bases and J by 9 bases, with 11 bases between them. CDR1 and CDR2 (germline): SGHTA, FQGNSA. The CDR3 has 12 amino acids. The CDR3 region is CASSLRSGEQFF. The CDR3 DNA reads as TGTGCCAGCAGCCTAAGATCCGGTGAGCAGTTCTTC.

The chain couples TRBV7-2 to TRBJ2-7, with D tentatively TRBD1 (6 bases). The germline V gene encodes CDR1 SGHTA and CDR2 FQGNSA. V lost 5 bases and J 4 bases, leaving 12 bases between the germline ends. The CDR3 extends over 13 amino acids. The CDR3, as DNA: TGTGCCAGCAGCATCTGGGGGCCGTACGAGCAGTACTTC. This gives the protein CASSIWGPYEQYF.

This chain links TRBV5-4 with TRBJ1-1; D is possibly TRBD1 (6 bases). Germline loops: CDR1 SGHNT, CDR2 YYREEE (reference sequence). Trimming took off 0 bases at V and 7 bases at J, with 19 bases between the two ends. CDR3 length: 16 residues. For the CDR3, the DNA is TGTGCCAGCAGCTTGGGGGGGACACGTCGATACGGTGAAGCTTTCTTT. It specifies CASSLGGTRRYGEAFF.

Turning to this clonotype: Germline and junction disagree at one end, which may indicate a read error. This rearrangement joins TRBV20-1 to TRBJ2-1, with D maybe TRBD2 (5 bases). Per the germline V gene, CDR1 is DFQATT and CDR2 is SNEGSKA (reference sequence). The length of the CDR3 is 16 residues. The CDR3 DNA reads as TGCAGTGCTAGTCTCTCTTTGGCTAGCTCCTACAATGAGCAGATCTTC. Translation gives CSASLSLASSYNEQIF.

V is TRBV7-2 and J is TRBJ2-5, with 8 positions matching TRBD2. This CDR3 is 14 amino acids long. Losses at the gene ends were 5 bases for V and 5 bases for J; bases not matched to a gene: 7. Per the germline V gene, CDR1 is SGHTA and CDR2 is FQGNSA. The CDR3 DNA sequence: TGTGCCAGCAGCATAGGACTAGCTGGGGAGACCCAGTACTTC. Amino acid sequence: CASSIGLAGETQYF.

This clonotype was found many times. The chain carries TRBV7-2 and TRBJ2-7; TRBD1 or TRBD2 may be the D gene (6 bases each). Trimming removed 1 base at V and 4 bases at J, with 14 bases between. The CDR3 spans 15 residues. Germline V gene data show CDR1 as SGHTA and CDR2 as FQGNSA. In DNA, the CDR3 is TGTGCCAGCAGCTTAGGAGGGGGGCTCAGATACGAGCAGTACTTC. Its translation: CASSLGGGLRYEQYF.

The chain employs TRBV20-1 and TRBJ2-3; 9 bases map to TRBD2. Trimming took 5 bases from V and 3 from J; bases not matched to a gene: 9. The germline V gene encodes CDR1 DFQATT and CDR2 SNEGSKA (reference sequence). The CDR3 is 15 amino acids. CDR3 residues: CSAWRAGGGTDTQYF. In DNA form, the CDR3 reads TGCAGTGCTTGGAGAGCGGGAGGTGGAACAGATACGCAGTATTTT.

This clonotype has just a few counts. The junction and the germline gene differ at one end; a read error may be behind it. This sequence joins TRBV20-1 and TRBJ2-3, with D unresolved. Germline V gene sequence: CDR1 DFQATT, CDR2 SNEGSKA (reference sequence). The CDR3 extends over 14 amino acids. CDR3 in amino acids: CSAREVWNTDTQYF. Written as DNA, the CDR3 is TGCAGTGCTCGAGAGGTGTGGAACACAGATACGCAGTATTTT.

V usage is TRBV15 and J usage is TRBJ2-7, with 9 bases identical to TRBD1. This CDR3 contains 13 residues. Germline CDR1 LNHNV, CDR2 YYDKDF (reference sequence). V trimming: 3 bases; J trimming: 6 bases; junction bases outside the gene matches: 3. The DNA for the CDR3 is TGTGCCACCAGCAGGAAGACAGGGGGCGAGCAGTACTTC. Encoded protein: CATSRKTGGEQYF. Complete variable domain (other parts from reference TRBV15 and TRBJ2-7): DAMVIQNPRYQVTQFGKPVTLSCSQTLNHNVMYWYQQKSSQAPKLLFHYYDKDFNNEADTPDNFQSRRPNTSFCFLDIRSPGLGDTAMYLCATSRKTGGEQYFGPGTRLTVT.

The chain carries TRBV5-1 and TRBJ1-1, with a tentative D call TRBD1 (5 bases). Trimming removed 4 bases from V and 1 base from J, with 11 bases in between. From germline, CDR1 is SGHRS and CDR2 YFSETQ. This CDR3 is 14 amino acids long. CDR3 nucleotide sequence: TGCGCCAGCAGCCCGGGACCTCCGAACACTGAAGCTTTCTTT. It is translated as CASSPGPPNTEAFF.

V is TRBV9 and J is TRBJ1-1, with 8 positions matching TRBD1. Germline V CDR1 and CDR2: SGDLS, YYNGEE. The CDR3 contains 14 residues. J gave up 5 bases and V 3 bases, and 6 bases lay outside the gene matches. The CDR3 sequence: CASSEPTGETEAFF. The CDR3, as DNA: TGTGCCAGCAGCGAGCCGACAGGGGAAACTGAAGCTTTCTTT.

The V gene is TRBV7-2, the J gene TRBJ2-2; TRBD2 aligns across 14 bases. The ends lost 0 bases at V and 5 bases at J; junction bases unmatched: 8. There are 19 residues in the CDR3. Looked up from germline, CDR1 is SGHTA and CDR2 is FQGNSA. The CDR3 nucleotides read TGTGCCAGCAGCTTAGCTTGGGGACTAGCGGGAGTAGGGACCGGGGAGCTGTTTTTT. Translated, it gives CASSLAWGLAGVGTGELFF.

The chain joins TRBV7-8 to TRBJ2-5, with D tentatively TRBD2 (5 bases). Germline values: CDR1 SGHVS, CDR2 FQNEAQ. This CDR3 spans 12 amino acids. Trimming removed 11 bases from V and 7 bases from J, with 17 bases in between. Here the CDR3 reads CAGLARRGTQYF. The CDR3 coding sequence is TGTGCCGGCCTAGCAAGGCGAGGGACCCAGTACTTC.